This T cell receptor beta chain came from a study of cytomegalovirus exposure and HLA in healthy donors. On the study more broadly: Roughly 180 million T cells yielded 90 million to 130 million unique TCR beta sequences in earlier analysis.

Overall study results and limits: Among donors in an Asian-associated ancestry cluster, a later analysis reportedly found fewer N-insertions than the approximately 670-donor mean.

In the case of this clone: The target antigen is unknown.

The CDR3 runs to 13 residues. V gave up 8 bases and J gave up 5 bases, with 15 bases separating them. Germline V lookup: CDR1 LNHDA, CDR2 SQIVND (reference sequence). PCR primers comprised 60 Vbeta and 13 Jbeta primers. As processed by the authors: Later work found around 80 million unique TCR beta chains, with approximately 12 million shared. The data were produced by immunoSEQ multiplex PCR, yet TCRdb's version contains in-frame clones alone and is incomplete. The V and J calls and clone size were taken over from that table, and D and trimming were inferred from the DNA. The data hold tens of thousands of clones, with about 8% observed a single time.

The source of this sequence is a middle-aged man in good health and CMV-seronegative. Sequencing was performed on PBMCs. This chain links TRBV19 with TRBJ1-1; the D gene is possibly TRBD1 (6 bases). The CDR3 region is CASSRGTWTEAFF. CDR3 coding DNA: TGTGCCAGTTCCAGGGGAACGTGGACTGAAGCTTTCTTT.